The 7 T cell receptor beta chains reported below all come from one sample, sequenced in a study of memory B cells and T cells in multiple sclerosis. Sequencing was performed with immunoSEQ multiplex PCR; in TCRdb, only in-frame clones are kept and a portion is missing. In the table there are over 10,000 clones, 84% of which are singletons. CFSE-dim autoproliferating and CFSE-high non-proliferating T cells from unstimulated culture were sequenced separately. About 50 million CFSE-labeled PBMCs were cultured 6 to 7 days unstimulated, then replicate wells were pooled. Their antigen targets remain unknown. Specimen: PBMCs from blood kept in culture. The receptors were gathered from a human donor with multiple sclerosis.

The genes are TRBV7-9 and TRBJ2-1; 7 bases match TRBD1. Per the germline V gene, CDR1 is SEHNR and CDR2 is FQNEAQ (reference sequence). Unmatched junction bases numbered 4, after V lost 5 bases and J lost 0 bases. The CDR3 has 15 residues. CDR3 sequence: CASSPWDSSYNEQFF. CDR3 DNA: TGTGCCAGCAGCCCCTGGGACAGCTCCTACAATGAGCAGTTCTTC.

This chain connects TRBV28 to TRBJ1-3; D is unclear. V was clipped by 3 bases and J by 4 bases, with 10 bases between them. Germline V gene lookup returns CDR1 MDHEN and CDR2 SYDVKM. The CDR3 has 14 residues. DNA for the CDR3: TGTGCCAGCAGTTTCAGCATGGGAGGAAACACCATATATTTT. This codes for CASSFSMGGNTIYF.

The genes are TRBV4-1 and TRBJ2-7, with D hard to call. The CDR3 runs to 12 residues. The germline gives CDR1 MGHRA, CDR2 YSYEKL. Trimming shortened V by 2 bases and J by 6 bases, and 8 bases separated the two germline ends. The CDR3 is CASSQSTTEQYF. CDR3 sequence (DNA): TGCGCCAGCAGCCAATCCACCACCGAGCAGTACTTC.

The V gene is TRBV4-1, the J gene TRBJ2-4; D possibly corresponds to TRBD1 (5 bases). V was cut by 0 bases and J by 4 bases, with 13 bases left in between. Germline-derived CDR1 and CDR2 are MGHRA and YSYEKL. This CDR3 has 16 residues. The CDR3 region is CASSQDQGLEKNIQYF. The CDR3 DNA sequence: TGCGCCAGCAGCCAAGATCAGGGTCTGGAGAAAAACATTCAGTACTTC.

This clone was recorded once. V is TRBV7-2 and J is TRBJ2-3; the match to TRBD2 covers 10 bases. The CDR3 is 16 amino acids. V dropped 2 bases and J dropped 3; count of bases not matched to a gene: 5. The V gene's germline CDR1 is SGHTA and CDR2 FQGNSA. In DNA, the CDR3 is TGTGCCAGCAGCTTAATAGCGGGGGGCCTTACAGATACGCAGTATTTT. Translation gives CASSLIAGGLTDTQYF.

This chain joins TRBV9 and TRBJ2-1, with 10 bases aligning to TRBD1. Germline-derived CDR1 and CDR2 are SGDLS and YYNGEE. Trimming removed 3 bases from V and 10 bases from J; junction bases left unmatched: 10. The CDR3 is 15 amino acids. The DNA of the CDR3 is TGTGCCAGCAGCGCCCGGGACAGGGGAATAGGAGAGCAGTTCTTC. Protein sequence: CASSARDRGIGEQFF.

V usage is TRBV28 and J usage is TRBJ2-5; 7 bases are shared with TRBD2. The germline V gene has CDR1 MDHEN and CDR2 SYDVKM. The CDR3 extends over 16 amino acids. With V trimmed by 4 bases and J by 5 bases, 13 bases remained unmatched. The CDR3 spells CASSSPGGERRETQYF. The CDR3 DNA reads as TGTGCCAGCAGTTCCCCGGGGGGAGAAAGGCGGGAGACCCAGTACTTC.